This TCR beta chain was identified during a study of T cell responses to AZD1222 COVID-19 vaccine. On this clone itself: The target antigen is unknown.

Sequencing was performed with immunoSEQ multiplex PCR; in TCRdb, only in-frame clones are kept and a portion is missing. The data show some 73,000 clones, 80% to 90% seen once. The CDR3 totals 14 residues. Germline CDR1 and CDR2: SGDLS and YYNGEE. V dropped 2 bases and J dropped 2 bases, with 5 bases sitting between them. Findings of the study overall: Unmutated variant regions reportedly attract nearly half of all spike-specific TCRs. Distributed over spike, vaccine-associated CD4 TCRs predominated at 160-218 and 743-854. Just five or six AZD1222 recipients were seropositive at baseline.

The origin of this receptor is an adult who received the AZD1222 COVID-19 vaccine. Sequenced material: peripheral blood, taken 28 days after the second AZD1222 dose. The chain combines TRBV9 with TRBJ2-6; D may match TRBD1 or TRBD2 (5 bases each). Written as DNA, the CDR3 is TGTGCCAGCAGCGTGGGGGCTGGGGCCAACGTCCTGACTTTC. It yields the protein CASSVGAGANVLTF.